Sequencing of this T cell receptor (beta chain) was carried out in a study of Ad26.COV2.S vaccination and SARS-CoV-2 variants. About the research overall: Within the COV1001 Ad26.COV2.S trial arm, the donor was enrolled.

Turning to this clone: Its antigen is as yet unknown.

This sample's treatment: roughly 19 received Ad26.COV2.S at low or high dose, single or two shots; 5 received placebo; per-sample allocation not given. The samples were gathered on day 63 after the first injection of vaccine or placebo. The CDR3 consists of 12 residues. Trimming shortened V by 6 bases and J by 8 bases, and 10 bases separated the two germline ends. The germline gives CDR1 SEHNR, CDR2 FQNEAQ (reference sequence). Using immunoSEQ multiplex PCR, the repertoire was profiled, and TCRdb retains in-frame clones only, with some absent. The sample lists 400,000 to 450,000 clones; about 92% were seen once. General study findings and limits: Vaccine and placebo groups showed comparable non-spike TCR breadth. Post-vaccination breadth of spike-specific CD8+ and CD4+ T cell responses was reportedly substantial.

The source of this sequence is a person aged 18-60 years who received the Ad26.COV2.S COVID-19 vaccine or a placebo. The chain uses TRBV7-9 and TRBJ1-4; D is perhaps TRBD1 (5 bases). This sample comprised peripheral blood, obtained in a trial of Ad26.COV2.S vaccine versus placebo. Here the CDR3 reads CASRDIGEKLFF. CDR3 sequence (DNA): TGTGCCAGCAGGGACATAGGGGAAAAACTGTTTTTT.